What follows describes a single T cell receptor beta chain. What it binds is unknown. The sample comes from a study of identical twins. The J segment lost 0 bases and the V segment lost 4 bases, leaving 5 bases of the junction unmatched. CDR3 length: 18 residues. Germline CDR1 SGHTA, CDR2 FQGTGA. From the 5' RACE reads, TCRdb called clonotypes with MiXCR, one entry per CDR3 protein. The sample holds fewer than 350,000 distinct CDR3 sequences; less than 9% are singletons and the top ten take more than 2%. Findings of the study overall: Clonotypes of the beta chain that were abundant in cord blood carried fewer insertions (memory repertoires showed none). Low generation probability was overrepresented in out-of-frame alpha sequences shared by twins.

These records were also assigned to another study, of yellow fever vaccine responses in identical twins.

The clonotype originates from a woman aged 18-29 years in good health. The sequencing input was memory (CD45RO+) T cells sorted from blood. The chain recombines TRBV7-3 with TRBJ2-6; 11 bases map to TRBD2. As DNA, the CDR3 is TGTGCCAGCAGCTATTTAGCGGGAGGGGACTCTGGGGCCAACGTCCTGACTTTC. Translation: CASSYLAGGDSGANVLTF. Using reference TRBV7-3 and TRBJ2-6 for the parts outside the CDR3, the full variable domain is GAGVSQTPSNKVTEKGKYVELRCDPISGHTALYWYRQSLGQGPEFLIYFQGTGAADDSGLPNDRFFAVRPEGSVSTLKIQRTERGDSAVYLCASSYLAGGDSGANVLTFGAGSRLTVL.